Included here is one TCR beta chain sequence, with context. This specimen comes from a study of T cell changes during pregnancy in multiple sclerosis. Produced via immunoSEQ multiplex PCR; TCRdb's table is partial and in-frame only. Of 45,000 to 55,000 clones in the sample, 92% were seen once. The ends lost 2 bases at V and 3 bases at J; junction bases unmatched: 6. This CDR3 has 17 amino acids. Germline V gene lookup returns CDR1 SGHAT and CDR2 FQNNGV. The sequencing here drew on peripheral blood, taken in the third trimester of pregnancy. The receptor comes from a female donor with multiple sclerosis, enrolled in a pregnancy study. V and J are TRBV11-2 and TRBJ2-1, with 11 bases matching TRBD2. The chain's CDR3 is CASSLRATSGSYNEQFF. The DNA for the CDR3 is TGTGCCAGCAGCTTAAGGGCAACTAGCGGGAGCTACAATGAGCAGTTCTTC.